One sample yielded the 30 T cell receptor beta chains listed below, sequenced in a study of blood T cell repertoires in COVID-19. The method was immunoSEQ multiplex PCR; TCRdb's version includes in-frame clones alone and lacks a portion of them. Of about 250,000 clones detected, roughly 91% appear once; the ten largest clones hold 0.99%. The specimen sequenced was peripheral blood. The receptor source for this set is a woman in her 40s who had recovered from COVID-19.

The rearrangement joins TRBV5-1 to TRBJ2-2; 10 bases fit TRBD2. Germline CDR1 reads SGHRS; CDR2 reads YFSETQ. This CDR3 region has 16 residues. Trimming at V came to 4 bases and at J to 4 bases, leaving 7 bases not matched to a gene. The DNA for the CDR3 is TGCGCCAGCAGCACCCGGGGACTAGCGACCACCGGGGAGCTGTTTTTT. Translating gives CASSTRGLATTGELFF.

The V call is TRBV30, the J call TRBJ1-6; D might be TRBD1 (6 bases). Per the germline V gene, CDR1 is GTSNPN and CDR2 is SVGIG (reference sequence). Trimming left V 3 bases short and J 4 bases short, with 13 bases between. The CDR3 has 15 residues. Here the CDR3 reads CAWSPPGQYNSPLHF. The CDR3 bases are TGTGCCTGGAGCCCCCCGGGACAATATAATTCACCCCTCCACTTT. Variable domain in full (rest from reference TRBV30 and TRBJ1-6): SQTIHQWPATLVQPVGSPLSLECTVEGTSNPNLYWYRQAAGRGLQLLFYSVGIGQISSEVPQNLSASRPQDRQFILSSKKLLLSDSGFYLCAWSPPGQYNSPLHFGNGTRLTVT.

The chain has TRBV27 and TRBJ1-5; D is possibly TRBD1 (6 bases). V lost 6 bases and J lost 6, with 15 bases in between. CDR1 and CDR2 (germline): MNHEY, SMNVEV (reference sequence). This CDR3 has 14 residues. CDR3 sequence (DNA): TGTGCCAGCAGCGAAGCCAGGGGTCCTCAGCCCCAGCATTTT. Its protein product is CASSEARGPQPQHF.

This clone turned up a few times. This sequence joins TRBV29-1 and TRBJ2-3, with D possibly being TRBD1 (7 bases). Germline-derived CDR1 and CDR2 are SQVTM and ANQGSEA. Trimming cost V 7 bases and J 6 bases, with 20 bases left between them. This CDR3 comprises 14 residues. CDR3 amino acids: CSAEPGGKVDTQYF. DNA for the CDR3: TGCAGCGCCGAACCAGGGGGGAAGGTTGATACGCAGTATTTT.

A remark on this clone: The identical CDR3 is also encoded by other nucleotide sequences in the sample. V usage is TRBV5-1 and J usage is TRBJ1-3, with a tentative D call TRBD1 (6 bases). Germline V gene sequence: CDR1 SGHRS, CDR2 YFSETQ. V shed 4 bases and J shed 4 bases, with 12 bases lying between them. The CDR3 runs 14 residues. CDR3 amino acids: CASSPGTGGNTIYF. CDR3 nucleotide sequence: TGCGCCAGCAGCCCGGGTACAGGGGGAAACACCATATATTTT.

V usage is TRBV10-3 and J usage is TRBJ2-1; TRBD2 agrees at 14 bases. There are 14 residues in the CDR3. Germline V lookup: CDR1 ENHRY, CDR2 SYGVKD. The V and J ends lost 4 bases and 9 bases, in that order; junction bases with no gene match: 2. CDR3 protein: CAISGTSGRSEQFF. The DNA for the CDR3 is TGTGCCATCAGTGGGACTAGCGGGAGGAGTGAGCAGTTCTTC.

Remarks on this clone: At the DNA level, this CDR3 is encoded by other sequences in the same sample as well. The V and J genes are TRBV30 and TRBJ1-1, with D uncertain. The CDR3 length is 12 residues. V was pared by 2 bases and J by 1 base, with 5 bases between. Germline values: CDR1 GTSNPN, CDR2 SVGIG (reference sequence). CDR3 bases: TGTGCCTGGAGTCGGGAGAACACTGAAGCTTTCTTT. Encoded protein: CAWSRENTEAFF.

Details on this clone: The limits of the CDR3 on the DNA are not certain, so only TCRdb's listed CDR3 is given. The gene calls are TRBV27 and TRBJ1-5. The CDR3 numbers 16 amino acids, ends counted. Germline V gene lookup returns CDR1 MNHEY and CDR2 SMNVEV (reference sequence). CDR3 sequence: CASSFSGPGGNQPQHF.

V usage is TRBV4-3 and J usage is TRBJ1-5, with D tentatively TRBD1 (6 bases). This CDR3 is 17 amino acids long. The germline V and J ends were trimmed by 0 bases and 5 bases, with 17 bases remaining between them. Germline CDR1 and CDR2: LGHNA and YSLEER. The CDR3 DNA sequence: TGCGCCAGCAGCCAAGATTTAGGACGGGGGGCCGATCAGCCCCAGCATTTT. Its protein product is CASSQDLGRGADQPQHF.

The chain couples TRBV30 to TRBJ1-2; 10 nucleotides match TRBD1. This CDR3 comprises 12 residues. Germline CDR1 and CDR2: GTSNPN and SVGIG (reference sequence). Losses at the gene ends were 5 bases for V and 8 bases for J; bases not matched to a gene: 5. CDR3 coding DNA: TGTGCCTGGGAGACAGGGGGCGGCGGCTACACCTTC. Translation gives CAWETGGGGYTF.

The genes are TRBV11-3 and TRBJ2-7; D is perhaps TRBD2 (5 bases). The CDR3 consists of 12 residues. V dropped 4 bases and J dropped 4 bases, with 8 bases sitting between them. Germline CDR1 reads SGHNT; CDR2 reads YENEEA. In DNA, the CDR3 is TGTGCCAGCAGCTCTGGCGGGTACGAGCAGTACTTC. Translated: CASSSGGYEQYF.

V gene TRBV7-3 combines with J gene TRBJ2-1; perhaps TRBD1 as D (5 bases). This CDR3 region has 13 residues. Germline loops: CDR1 SGHTA, CDR2 FQGTGA. V lost 0 bases, J lost 9 bases, and 9 bases lay in between. CDR3 nucleotides: TGTGCCAGCAGCTTAACGGGGCGGACTGAGCAGTTCTTC. This gives the protein CASSLTGRTEQFF.

This clone was observed a handful of times. This sequence joins TRBV7-2 and TRBJ1-3; weak D call: TRBD1 (5 bases). The V end lost 4 bases, the J end lost 3 bases, and 13 bases lay between the germline ends. CDR1 SGHTA and CDR2 FQGNSA come from the germline V gene. CDR3 size: 15 residues. The CDR3: CASSSGGSGGNTIYF. The CDR3 DNA follows: TGTGCCAGCAGCTCCGGGGGATCGGGTGGAAACACCATATATTTT.

The V and J genes are TRBV6-5 and TRBJ1-1; 8 bases agree with TRBD1. Unmatched junction bases numbered 2, after V lost 0 bases and J lost 8 bases. The CDR3 loop spans 13 amino acids. From germline, CDR1 is MNHEY and CDR2 SVGAGI. CDR3 in DNA: TGTGCCAGCAGTTACTCCGCAGGGGGCGAAGCTTTCTTT. Its protein product is CASSYSAGGEAFF.

This chain connects TRBV5-1 to TRBJ2-1; a weak D match, TRBD1 (5 bases). The CDR3 covers 12 residues. Trimming removed 1 base from V and 10 bases from J, with 9 bases in between. Germline loops: CDR1 SGHRS, CDR2 YFSETQ. The CDR3 region is CASSLPPGEQFF. DNA of the CDR3: TGCGCCAGCAGCTTGCCCCCAGGGGAGCAGTTCTTC. Full variable domain (missing parts from reference TRBV5-1 and TRBJ2-1): KAGVTQTPRYLIKTRGQQVTLSCSPISGHRSVSWYQQTPGQGLQFLFEYFSETQRNKGNFPGRFSGRQFSNSRSEMNVSTLELGDSALYLCASSLPPGEQFFGPGTRLTVL.

The chain combines TRBV18 with TRBJ2-7; TRBD2 is a possible D gene (5 bases). There are 11 residues in the CDR3. V dropped 6 bases and J dropped 3 bases, with 6 bases sitting between them. Germline CDR1 reads KGHSH; CDR2 reads LQKENI. The CDR3 nucleotides are TGTGCCAGCTCCCGGGACTACGAGCAGTACTTC. Encoded protein: CASSRDYEQYF.

The sample holds one count of this clone. The chain couples TRBV5-8 to TRBJ2-3; D is possibly TRBD1 (6 bases). This CDR3 comprises 13 residues. Germline loops: CDR1 SGHTS, CDR2 YDEGEE. V lost 4 bases and J 10 bases, leaving 16 bases between the germline ends. CDR3 in amino acids: CASSPGMGAPQYF. CDR3 DNA: TGTGCCAGCAGCCCGGGCATGGGGGCTCCGCAGTATTTT.

A note on this clone: Other DNA sequences in the same sample also yield this CDR3. The genes are TRBV27 and TRBJ2-7, with a weak D call TRBD2 (6 bases). The length of the CDR3 is 15 residues. The V end lost 4 bases, the J end lost 0 bases, and 13 bases lay between the germline ends. In germline, CDR1 is MNHEY, CDR2 SMNVEV (reference sequence). This CDR3 is CASSSPGGSSYEQYF. In DNA, the CDR3 is TGTGCCAGCAGTTCCCCCGGAGGGTCCTCCTACGAGCAGTACTTC.

The chain joins TRBV29-1 to TRBJ2-1, with 7 bases identical to TRBD1. V was clipped by 7 bases and J by 0 bases; unmatched bases: 6. Germline V gene lookup returns CDR1 SQVTM and CDR2 ANQGSEA. The CDR3 consists of 14 residues. The CDR3 sequence is CSGRRDSSYNEQFF. The CDR3 DNA is TGCAGCGGCCGCCGGGACAGCTCCTACAATGAGCAGTTCTTC.

The chain employs TRBV7-3 and TRBJ2-6, with D tentatively TRBD2 (6 bases). This CDR3 is 14 amino acids long. Deletions cut 6 bases from V and 1 base from J, with 7 bases between. Looked up from germline, CDR1 is SGHTA and CDR2 is FQGTGA. CDR3 in amino acids: CASREGSGANVLTF. The DNA for the CDR3 is TGTGCCAGCAGGGAGGGGTCTGGGGCCAACGTCCTGACTTTC.

The V and J genes are TRBV11-3 and TRBJ2-2; the D gene is possibly TRBD1 (6 bases). The germline gives CDR1 SGHNT, CDR2 YENEEA. This CDR3 contains 16 residues. V lost 4 bases to trimming and J lost 2 bases, with 14 bases between them. CDR3 residues: CASSSDGQLNTGELFF. CDR3 coding DNA: TGTGCCAGCAGCTCGGACGGACAGCTTAACACCGGGGAGCTGTTTTTT.

The genes are TRBV7-9 and TRBJ1-4, with a tentative D call TRBD1 (6 bases). Germline CDR1 reads SEHNR; CDR2 reads FQNEAQ (reference sequence). The CDR3 extends over 14 amino acids. V dropped 3 bases and J dropped 8 bases, with 13 bases sitting between them. CDR3 nucleotide sequence: TGTGCCAGCAGCTTCGGGGGGCCTTACGAAAAACTGTTTTTT. Protein: CASSFGGPYEKLFF.

V usage is TRBV6-5 and J usage is TRBJ1-2, with unresolved D. Trimming shortened V by 6 bases and J by 0 bases, and 11 bases separated the two germline ends. Germline V gene data show CDR1 as MNHEY and CDR2 as SVGAGI. The CDR3 runs to 14 residues. The DNA of the CDR3 is TGTGCCAGCAGCGACACGGGAGCTAACTATGGCTACACCTTC. It codes for CASSDTGANYGYTF.

The V and J genes are TRBV21-1 and TRBJ2-5; the table gives TRBD1 as D, unverified against the DNA. TRBV21-1 corresponds to a pseudogene. The CDR3 has 11 residues. The CDR3 DNA reads as TGTGCCAGCAGCAGTCAGGAGACCCAGTACTTC. It yields the protein CASSSQETQYF.

This chain uses TRBV6-6 with TRBJ2-2, with a tentative D call TRBD2 (7 bases). There are 16 residues in the CDR3. Trimming pared 5 bases from V and 0 bases from J, leaving 13 bases between. CDR1 and CDR2 (germline): MNHNY, SVGAGI (reference sequence). CDR3 DNA: TGTGCCAGCAGTAGGGGGGGCGGAACGAACACCGGGGAGCTGTTTTTT. It is translated as CASSRGGGTNTGELFF.

V and J are TRBV3-1 (or the pseudogene TRBV3-2) and TRBJ2-1; D ambiguous. The ends were cut back, 0 bases at V and 6 bases at J, with 6 bases in the middle. Per the germline V gene, CDR1 is LGHDT and CDR2 is YNNKEL (reference sequence). This CDR3 is 13 amino acids long. CDR3 sequence (DNA): TGTGCCAGCAGCCAAGATGGCGGCAATGAGCAGTTCTTC. This translates into CASSQDGGNEQFF.

The rearrangement links TRBV6-1 to TRBJ2-7; 10 bases match TRBD2. J gave up 0 bases and V 1 base, and 0 bases lay outside the gene matches. The CDR3 extends over 15 amino acids. Germline CDR1 reads MNHNS; CDR2 reads SASEGT. The CDR3 reads CASSEGTSGSYEQYV. The CDR3 bases are TGTGCCAGCAGTGAAGGGACTAGCGGCTCCTACGAGCAGTACGTC.

V usage is TRBV7-8 and J usage is TRBJ2-1; the match to TRBD2 covers 13 bases. Germline CDR1 reads SGHVS; CDR2 reads FQNEAQ. Trimming cost V 4 bases and J 4 bases; bases outside gene matches: 10. The CDR3 is 18 residues long. The CDR3 DNA reads as TGTGCCAGCAGCTCGTGGACTAGCGGGAGTGCGAGATACAATGAGCAGTTCTTC. Protein product: CASSSWTSGSARYNEQFF. The complete variable domain, with remaining parts taken from reference TRBV7-8 and TRBJ2-1, reads GAGVSQSPRYKVAKRGQDVALRCDPISGHVSLFWYQQALGQGPEFLTYFQNEAQLDKSGLPSDRFFAERPEGSVSTLKIQRTQQEDSAVYLCASSSWTSGSARYNEQFFGPGTRLTVL.

The CDR3 sequence is CASSLSGGWDTQYF. In DNA, the CDR3 is TGTGCCAGCAGCTTAAGTGGGGGCTGGGATACGCAGTATTTT. V and J are TRBV7-2 and TRBJ2-3; weak D call: TRBD1 (6 bases). V was trimmed by 2 bases and J by 6 bases, leaving 12 bases between them. The CDR3 sequence is 14 residues long. In germline, CDR1 is SGHTA, CDR2 FQGNSA.

J is TRBJ1-3 and V is TRBV28; the D is unclear. The CDR3 length is 15 residues. Germline CDR1 and CDR2: MDHEN and SYDVKM. V lost 5 bases and J lost 0, with 11 bases in between. The CDR3 sequence is CASSPRHLSGNTIYF. CDR3 sequence (DNA): TGTGCCAGCAGTCCAAGACACCTCTCTGGAAACACCATATATTTT.